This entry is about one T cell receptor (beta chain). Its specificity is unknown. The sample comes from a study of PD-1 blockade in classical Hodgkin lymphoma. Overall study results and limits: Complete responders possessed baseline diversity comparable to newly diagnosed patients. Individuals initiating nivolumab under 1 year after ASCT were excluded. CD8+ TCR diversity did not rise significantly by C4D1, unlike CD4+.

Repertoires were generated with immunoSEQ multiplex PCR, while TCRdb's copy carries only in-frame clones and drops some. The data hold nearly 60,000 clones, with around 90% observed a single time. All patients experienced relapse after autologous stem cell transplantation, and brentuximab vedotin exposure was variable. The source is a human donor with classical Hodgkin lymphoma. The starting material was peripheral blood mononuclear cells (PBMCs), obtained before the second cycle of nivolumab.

The CDR3 region has the DNA TGTGCCAGCAGTTTTGGCTGGCCCTCTGGAAACACCATATATTTT. Protein: CASSFGWPSGNTIYF. This chain connects TRBV5-6 to TRBJ1-3; D remains unclear. Trimming removed 5 bases at V and 0 bases at J, with 12 bases between. Germline-derived CDR1 and CDR2 are SGHDT and YYEEEE. The CDR3 is 15 residues long.